This record looks at one T cell receptor (beta chain) sequence and its context. The sample originates from a study of T cells in Graves' hyperthyroidism and ophthalmopathy. Lactation, pregnancy, other autoimmune disease or uncontrolled infection led to exclusion of patients. Every diagnosis used clinical symptoms, serum thyroxine and TRAb, thyroid ultrasound and orbital computed tomography. The V gene lost 8 bases and the J gene lost 1 base, with 14 bases spanning the gap. This CDR3 has 14 residues. CDR1 and CDR2 from the germline V gene are ENHRY and SYGVKD. Regions amplified from RNA transcripts were the TCR beta CDR3 regions. A set of HTBI primers served as the primers for a first-round RT-PCR of the TCR CDR3. In TCRdb, the multiplex PCR reads were re-called with MiXCR into one record per CDR3 protein. In the table there are under 250,000 distinct CDR3 sequences, around a sixth of which are singletons.

Sequencing used blood. The receptor was derived from a woman aged 50 to 60 with Graves' hyperthyroidism. The chain links TRBV10-3 to TRBJ2-5, with D possibly being TRBD2 (6 bases). CDR3: CAIGRGWGQETQYF. DNA of the CDR3: TGTGCCATCGGGCGGGGTTGGGGCCAAGAGACCCAGTACTTC.